This entry concerns a single T cell receptor beta chain. Its target is not known. The PCR contained 60 Vbeta and 13 Jbeta primers. Generated by immunoSEQ multiplex PCR, the TCRdb table keeps only in-frame clones and is missing some. The sample holds 140,000 or so clones; 80% are singletons and the top ten take roughly 4.5%. Trimming cost V 6 bases and J 5 bases; bases outside gene matches: 5. CDR3 length: 13 residues. Germline V gives CDR1 MNHEY, CDR2 SMNVEV (reference sequence). This specimen comes from a study of cytomegalovirus exposure and HLA in healthy donors. On the study more broadly: Earlier findings included approximately 120 million unique TCR beta sequences obtained from 180 million or so T cells. Study results and caveats: Researchers reported in a later analysis that a missense DCLRE1C variant was tied to TCR beta V- and J-gene trimming. Previous analysis showed most TCR beta V segments were productive about 90% or about 30% of the time.

The donors (healthy individuals) were bone marrow donors. The rearrangement joins TRBV27 to TRBJ1-2; 8 bases fit TRBD1. This receptor was identified in a man in his forties in good health and CMV-seronegative. Sequencing was done on a sample of PBMCs. DNA of the CDR3: TGTGCCAGCAGGGGGGGACAGGTTTATGGCTACACCTTC. As protein: CASRGGQVYGYTF.